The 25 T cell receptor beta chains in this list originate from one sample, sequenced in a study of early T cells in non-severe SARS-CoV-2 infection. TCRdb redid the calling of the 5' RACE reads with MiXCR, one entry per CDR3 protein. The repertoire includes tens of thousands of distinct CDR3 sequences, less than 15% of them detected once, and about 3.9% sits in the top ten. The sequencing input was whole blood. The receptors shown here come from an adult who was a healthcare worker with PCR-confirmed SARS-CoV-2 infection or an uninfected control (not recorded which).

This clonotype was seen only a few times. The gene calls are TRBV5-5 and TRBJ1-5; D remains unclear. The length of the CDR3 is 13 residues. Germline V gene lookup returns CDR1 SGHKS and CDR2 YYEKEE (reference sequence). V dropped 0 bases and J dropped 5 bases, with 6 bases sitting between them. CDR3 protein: CASSLDGDQPQHF. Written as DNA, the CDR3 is TGTGCCAGCAGCTTGGATGGGGATCAGCCCCAGCATTTT.

The CDR3 loop reads CASSFGTRRNEQYF. The CDR3 coding sequence is TGTGCCAGCAGCTTTGGTACCCGGCGGAACGAGCAGTACTTC. The chain combines TRBV11-2 with TRBJ2-7; D uncertain. The germline V gene has CDR1 SGHAT and CDR2 FQNNGV. The CDR3 consists of 14 residues. V lost 3 bases and J lost 5, with 14 bases in between.

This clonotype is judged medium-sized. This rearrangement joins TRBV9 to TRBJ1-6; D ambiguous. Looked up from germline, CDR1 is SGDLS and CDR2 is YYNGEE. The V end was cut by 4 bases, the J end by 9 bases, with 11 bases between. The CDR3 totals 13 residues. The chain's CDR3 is CASSQEVVSPLHF. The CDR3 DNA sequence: TGTGCCAGCAGCCAGGAGGTCGTTTCACCCCTCCACTTT.

The CDR3, as DNA: TGTGCCATCAGTGACCCTAGCGGATCCTACGAGCAGTACTTC. It is translated as CAISDPSGSYEQYF. This chain uses TRBV10-3 with TRBJ2-7, with 7 bases that match TRBD2. Germline values: CDR1 ENHRY, CDR2 SYGVKD. Losses at the gene ends were 3 bases for V and 1 base for J; bases not matched to a gene: 3. CDR3 length: 14 residues.

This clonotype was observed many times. CDR3 nucleotides: TGTGCCAGCTCAACTTACGACAAAGCAGATACGCAGTATTTT. It is translated as CASSTYDKADTQYF. This chain connects TRBV18 to TRBJ2-3; D is undetermined. V was clipped by 5 bases and J by 4 bases, with 13 bases between them. The CDR3 runs 14 residues. Looked up from germline, CDR1 is KGHSH and CDR2 is LQKENI.

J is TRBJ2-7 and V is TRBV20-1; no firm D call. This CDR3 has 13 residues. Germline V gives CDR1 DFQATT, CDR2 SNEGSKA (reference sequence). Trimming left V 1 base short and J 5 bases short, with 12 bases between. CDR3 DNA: TGCAGTGCTAGAGTCTCGGGCGGCCACGAGCAGTACTTC. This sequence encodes CSARVSGGHEQYF.

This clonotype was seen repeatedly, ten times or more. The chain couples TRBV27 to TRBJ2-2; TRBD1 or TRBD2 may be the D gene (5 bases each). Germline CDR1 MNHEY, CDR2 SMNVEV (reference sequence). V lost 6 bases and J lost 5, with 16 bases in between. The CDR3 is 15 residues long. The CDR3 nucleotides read TGTGCCAGCAGCCTGGGGCTAGCTGCAACCGGGGAGCTGTTTTTT. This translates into CASSLGLAATGELFF.

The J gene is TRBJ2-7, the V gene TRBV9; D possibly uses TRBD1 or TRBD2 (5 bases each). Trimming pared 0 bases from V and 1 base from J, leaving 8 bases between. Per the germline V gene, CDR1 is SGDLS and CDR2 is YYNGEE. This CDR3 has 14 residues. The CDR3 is CASSVEGRSYEQYF. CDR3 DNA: TGTGCCAGCAGCGTAGAGGGGAGATCCTACGAGCAGTACTTC.

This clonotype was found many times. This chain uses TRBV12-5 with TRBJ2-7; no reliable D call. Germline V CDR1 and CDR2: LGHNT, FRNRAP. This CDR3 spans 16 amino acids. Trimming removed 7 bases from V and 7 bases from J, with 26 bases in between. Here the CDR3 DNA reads TGTGCTAGTGTCCCCCCTGGGTCCGGCTGGTTGAGGGAGCAGTACTTC. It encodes CASVPPGSGWLREQYF. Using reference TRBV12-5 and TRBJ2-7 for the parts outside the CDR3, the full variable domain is DARVTQTPRHKVTEMGQEVTMRCQPILGHNTVFWYRQTMMQGLELLAYFRNRAPLDDSGMPKDRFSAEMPDATLATLKIQPSEPRDSAVYFCASVPPGSGWLREQYFGPGTRLTVT.

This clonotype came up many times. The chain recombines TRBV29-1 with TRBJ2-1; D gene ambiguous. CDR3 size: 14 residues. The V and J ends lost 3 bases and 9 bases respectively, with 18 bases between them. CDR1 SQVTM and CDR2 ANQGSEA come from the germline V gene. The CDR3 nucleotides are TGCAGCGTTGACAGAACTGCGTTGTTAGGTGAGCAGTTCTTC. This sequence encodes CSVDRTALLGEQFF.

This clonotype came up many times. CDR3 region: CAWRGAFSKGGVTQYF. CDR3 DNA sequence: TGTGCCTGGCGCGGGGCTTTTTCAAAGGGGGGCGTTACGCAGTATTTT. V gene TRBV30 combines with J gene TRBJ2-3; either TRBD1 or TRBD2 may fit D (6 bases each). The CDR3 runs to 16 residues. From germline, CDR1 is GTSNPN and CDR2 SVGIG (reference sequence). V lost 5 bases to trimming and J lost 8 bases, with 26 bases between them.

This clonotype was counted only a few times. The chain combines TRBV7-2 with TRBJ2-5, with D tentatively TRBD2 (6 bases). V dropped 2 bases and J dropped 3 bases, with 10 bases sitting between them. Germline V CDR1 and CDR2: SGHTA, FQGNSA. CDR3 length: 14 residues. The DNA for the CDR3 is TGTGCCAGCAGCTTACTGACTAGAGAAGAGACCCAGTACTTC. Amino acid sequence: CASSLLTREETQYF.

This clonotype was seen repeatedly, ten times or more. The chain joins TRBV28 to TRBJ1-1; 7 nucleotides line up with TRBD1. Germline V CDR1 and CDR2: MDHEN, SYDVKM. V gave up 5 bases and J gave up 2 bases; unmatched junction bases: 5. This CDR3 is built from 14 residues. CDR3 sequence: CASSPGTANTEAFF. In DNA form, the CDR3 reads TGTGCCAGCAGTCCGGGGACAGCTAACACTGAAGCTTTCTTT.

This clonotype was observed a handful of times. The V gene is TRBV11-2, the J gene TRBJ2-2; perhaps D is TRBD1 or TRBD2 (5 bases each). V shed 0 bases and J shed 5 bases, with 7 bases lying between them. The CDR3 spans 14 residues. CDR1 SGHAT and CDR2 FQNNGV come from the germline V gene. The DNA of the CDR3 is TGTGCCAGCAGCTTAGACAGGGAGACCGGGGAGCTGTTTTTT. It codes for CASSLDRETGELFF.

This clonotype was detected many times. CDR3 protein: CASSILVEREGGLFNEQFF. The CDR3 DNA is TGTGCCAGCAGCATACTTGTTGAGCGGGAGGGCGGGTTGTTCAATGAGCAGTTCTTC. The V and J genes are TRBV5-5 and TRBJ2-1, with 10 nucleotides matching TRBD2. The germline gives CDR1 SGHKS, CDR2 YYEKEE (reference sequence). The CDR3 consists of 19 residues. The junction had 19 bases not matched to a gene; V was cut back by 4 bases and J by 6 bases.

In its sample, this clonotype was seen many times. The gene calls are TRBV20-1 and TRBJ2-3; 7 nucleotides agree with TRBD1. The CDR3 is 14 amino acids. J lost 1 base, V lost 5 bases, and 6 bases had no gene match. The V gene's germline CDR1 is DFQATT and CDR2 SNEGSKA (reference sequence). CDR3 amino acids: CSALGGLGTDTQYF. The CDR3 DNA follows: TGCAGTGCTTTAGGGGGCCTTGGCACAGATACGCAGTATTTT.

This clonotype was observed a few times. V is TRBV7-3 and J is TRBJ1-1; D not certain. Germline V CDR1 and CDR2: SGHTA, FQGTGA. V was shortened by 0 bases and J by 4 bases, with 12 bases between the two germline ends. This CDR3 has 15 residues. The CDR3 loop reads CASSLTSLRGTEAFF. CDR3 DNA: TGTGCCAGCAGCTTAACTTCTCTTCGCGGCACTGAAGCTTTCTTT.

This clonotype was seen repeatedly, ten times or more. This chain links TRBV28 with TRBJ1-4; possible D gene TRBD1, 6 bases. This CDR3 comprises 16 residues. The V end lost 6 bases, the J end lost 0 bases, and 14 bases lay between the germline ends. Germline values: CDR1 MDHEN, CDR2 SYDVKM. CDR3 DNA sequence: TGTGCCAGCAGAGTCCCAGGGGTGTCAACTAATGAAAAACTGTTTTTT. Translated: CASRVPGVSTNEKLFF.

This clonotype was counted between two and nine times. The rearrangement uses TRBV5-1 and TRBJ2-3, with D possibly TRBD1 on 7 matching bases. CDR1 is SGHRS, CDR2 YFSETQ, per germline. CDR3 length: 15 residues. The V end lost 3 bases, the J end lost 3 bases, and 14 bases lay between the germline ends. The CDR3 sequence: CASSSRDSRTDTQYF. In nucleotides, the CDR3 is TGCGCCAGCAGCTCGCGGGACAGTCGAACAGATACGCAGTATTTT.

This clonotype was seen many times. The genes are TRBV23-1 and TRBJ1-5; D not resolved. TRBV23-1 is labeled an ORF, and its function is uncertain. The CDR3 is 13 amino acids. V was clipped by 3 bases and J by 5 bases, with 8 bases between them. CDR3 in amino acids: CASSHPNDQPQHF. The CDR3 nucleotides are TGCGCCAGCAGTCACCCCAACGATCAGCCCCAGCATTTT.

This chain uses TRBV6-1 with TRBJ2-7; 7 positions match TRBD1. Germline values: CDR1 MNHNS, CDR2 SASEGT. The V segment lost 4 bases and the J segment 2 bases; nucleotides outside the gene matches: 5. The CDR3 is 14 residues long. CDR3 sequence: CASSAGGQPYEQYF. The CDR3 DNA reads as TGTGCCAGCAGTGCAGGGGGACAGCCCTACGAGCAGTACTTC.

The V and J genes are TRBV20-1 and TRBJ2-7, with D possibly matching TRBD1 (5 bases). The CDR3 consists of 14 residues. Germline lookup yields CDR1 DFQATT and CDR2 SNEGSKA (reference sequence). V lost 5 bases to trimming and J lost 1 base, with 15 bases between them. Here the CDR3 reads CSARSVGPSYEQYF. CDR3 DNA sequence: TGCAGTGCTCGCTCCGTGGGGCCTTCCTACGAGCAGTACTTC.

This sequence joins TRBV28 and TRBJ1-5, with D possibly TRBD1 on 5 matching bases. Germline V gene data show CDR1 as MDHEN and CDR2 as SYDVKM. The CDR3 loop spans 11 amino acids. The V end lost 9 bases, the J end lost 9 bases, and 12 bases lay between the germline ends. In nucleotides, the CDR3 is TGTGCCAGTGGGGCGGGGCCGCCCCAGCATTTT. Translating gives CASGAGPPQHF.

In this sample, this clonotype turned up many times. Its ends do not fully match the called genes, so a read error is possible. CDR3 protein: CASSLGTDGELFF. CDR3 nucleotides: TGTGCCAGCAGTTTGGGGACAGACGGGGAACTGTTTTTT. The chain recombines TRBV5-6 with TRBJ2-2, with 7 nucleotides matching TRBD1. The CDR3 covers 13 residues. CDR1 SGHDT and CDR2 YYEEEE come from the germline V gene. Complete variable domain (other parts from reference TRBV5-6 and TRBJ2-2): DAGVTQSPTHLIKTRGQQVTLRCSPKSGHDTVSWYQQALGQGPQFIFQYYEEEERQRGNFPDRFSGHQFPNYSSELNVNALLLGDSALYLCASSLGTDGELFFGEGSRLTVL.

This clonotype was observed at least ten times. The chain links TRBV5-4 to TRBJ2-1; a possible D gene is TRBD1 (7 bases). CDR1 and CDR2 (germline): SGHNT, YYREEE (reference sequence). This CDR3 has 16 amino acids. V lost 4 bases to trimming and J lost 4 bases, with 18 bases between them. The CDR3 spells CASSQKEGARYNEQFF. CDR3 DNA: TGTGCCAGCAGCCAGAAGGAGGGGGCGAGATACAATGAGCAGTTCTTC.